The sequence of this TCR beta chain was determined in a study of OX40 agonist ivuxolimab in advanced cancers. Study information: Subjects had a mean age of around 60 years, with a range of roughly 20 to 79; less than 90% were male.

The repertoire was sequenced with immunoSEQ multiplex PCR; TCRdb's copy has only in-frame clones and lacks some. The data hold around 40,000 clones, with 86% observed a single time. The germline CDR1 and CDR2 sequences are MNHEY and SVGAGI. V shed 2 bases and J shed 10 bases, with 18 bases lying between them. The CDR3 totals 15 residues. The receptor comes from an adult with an advanced solid tumor such as melanoma, head and neck, liver or kidney cancer. The sample was CD4+ or CD8+ T cells sorted from blood, taken in a trial of the OX40 agonist ivuxolimab. The chain is built from TRBV6-5 and TRBJ2-1; D not certain. The CDR3 sequence is CASSYLTGLSGEQFF. The CDR3 bases are TGTGCCAGCAGTTACCTAACTGGTTTGTCGGGCGAGCAGTTCTTC.